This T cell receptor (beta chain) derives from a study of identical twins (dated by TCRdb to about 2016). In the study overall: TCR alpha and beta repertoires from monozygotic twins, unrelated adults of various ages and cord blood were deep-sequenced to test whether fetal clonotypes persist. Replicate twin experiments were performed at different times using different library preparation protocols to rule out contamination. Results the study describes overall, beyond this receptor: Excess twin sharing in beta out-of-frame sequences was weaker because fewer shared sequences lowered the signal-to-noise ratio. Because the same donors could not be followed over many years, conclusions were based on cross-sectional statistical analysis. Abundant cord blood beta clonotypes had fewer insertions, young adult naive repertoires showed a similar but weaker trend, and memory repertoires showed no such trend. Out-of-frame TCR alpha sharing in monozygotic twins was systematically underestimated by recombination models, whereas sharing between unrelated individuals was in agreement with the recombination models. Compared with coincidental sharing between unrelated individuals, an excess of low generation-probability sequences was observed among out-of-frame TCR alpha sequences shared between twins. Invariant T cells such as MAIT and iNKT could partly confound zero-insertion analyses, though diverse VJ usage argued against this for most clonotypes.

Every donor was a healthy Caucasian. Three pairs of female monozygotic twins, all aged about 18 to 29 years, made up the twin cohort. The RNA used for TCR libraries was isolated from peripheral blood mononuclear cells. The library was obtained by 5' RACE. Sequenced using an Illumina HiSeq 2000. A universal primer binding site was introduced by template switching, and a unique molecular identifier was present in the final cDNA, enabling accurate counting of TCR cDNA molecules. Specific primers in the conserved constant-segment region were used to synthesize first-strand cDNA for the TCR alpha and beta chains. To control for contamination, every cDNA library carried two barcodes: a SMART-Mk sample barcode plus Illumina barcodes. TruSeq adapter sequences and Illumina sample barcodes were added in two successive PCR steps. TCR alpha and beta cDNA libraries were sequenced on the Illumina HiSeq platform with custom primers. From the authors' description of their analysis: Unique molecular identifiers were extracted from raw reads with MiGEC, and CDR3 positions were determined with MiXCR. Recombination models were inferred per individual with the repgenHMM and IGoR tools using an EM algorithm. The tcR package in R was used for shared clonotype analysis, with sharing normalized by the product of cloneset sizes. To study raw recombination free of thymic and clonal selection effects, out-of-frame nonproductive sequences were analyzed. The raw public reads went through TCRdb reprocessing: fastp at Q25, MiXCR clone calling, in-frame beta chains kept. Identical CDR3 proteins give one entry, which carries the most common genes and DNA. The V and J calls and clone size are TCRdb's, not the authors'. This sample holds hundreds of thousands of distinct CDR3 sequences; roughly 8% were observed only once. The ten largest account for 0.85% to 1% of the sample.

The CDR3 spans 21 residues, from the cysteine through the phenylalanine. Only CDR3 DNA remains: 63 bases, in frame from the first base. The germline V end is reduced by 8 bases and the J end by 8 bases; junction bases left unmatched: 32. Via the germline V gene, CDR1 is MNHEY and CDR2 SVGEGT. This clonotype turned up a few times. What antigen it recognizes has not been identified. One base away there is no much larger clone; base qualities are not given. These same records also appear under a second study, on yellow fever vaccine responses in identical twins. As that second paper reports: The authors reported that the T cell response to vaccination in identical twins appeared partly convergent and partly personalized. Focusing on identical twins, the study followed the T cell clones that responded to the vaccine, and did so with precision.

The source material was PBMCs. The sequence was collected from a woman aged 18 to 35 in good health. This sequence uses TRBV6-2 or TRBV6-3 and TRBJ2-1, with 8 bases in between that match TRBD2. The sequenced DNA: TGTGCCAGCCTCAGGGTCGCCGGGGGGGTCACACCTCGCCCGTTTAGGGATGAGCAGTTCTTC. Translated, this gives CASLRVAGGVTPRPFRDEQFF.